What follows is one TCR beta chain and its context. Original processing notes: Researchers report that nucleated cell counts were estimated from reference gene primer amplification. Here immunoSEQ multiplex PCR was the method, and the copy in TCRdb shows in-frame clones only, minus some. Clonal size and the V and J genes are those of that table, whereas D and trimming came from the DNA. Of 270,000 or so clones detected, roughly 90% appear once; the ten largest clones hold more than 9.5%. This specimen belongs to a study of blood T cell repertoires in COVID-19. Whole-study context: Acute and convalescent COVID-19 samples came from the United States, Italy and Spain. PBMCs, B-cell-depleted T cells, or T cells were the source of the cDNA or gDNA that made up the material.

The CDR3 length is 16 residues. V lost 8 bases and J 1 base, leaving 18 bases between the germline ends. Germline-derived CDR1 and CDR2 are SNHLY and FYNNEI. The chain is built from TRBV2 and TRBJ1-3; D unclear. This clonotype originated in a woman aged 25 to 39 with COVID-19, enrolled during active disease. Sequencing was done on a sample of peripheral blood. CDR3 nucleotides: TGTGCCAGCGCCGGGTTGAGAGCCGTATCTGGAAACACCATATATTTT. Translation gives CASAGLRAVSGNTIYF. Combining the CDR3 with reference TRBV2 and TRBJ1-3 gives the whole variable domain EPEVTQTPSHQVTQMGQEVILRCVPISNHLYFYWYRQILGQKVEFLVSFYNNEISEKSEIFDDQFSVERPDGSNFTLKIRSTKLEDSAMYFCASAGLRAVSGNTIYFGEGSWLTVV.